These T cell receptor beta chains were read from a single sample in a study of T cells in Graves' hyperthyroidism and ophthalmopathy. MiXCR was run by TCRdb on the multiplex PCR reads, yielding one entry per CDR3 protein. The repertoire consists of roughly 300,000 distinct CDR3 sequences, with less than 30% occurring once and the leading ten covering approximately 30%. Specimen: blood. These receptors originate from a man aged 40-49 years with Graves' hyperthyroidism that later progressed to Graves' ophthalmopathy. Both conserved end residues are part of each CDR3. D genes are given only for firm matches. Only some rows state a clone size, as once, few, many or a class for expanded clones.

TGTGCCAGCGCGGGGCTCCCCGGAAACACCATATATTTT | CASAGLPGNTIYF | TRBV6-5 | many | NA | TRBJ1-3
TGCAGTGCTAGAGCGGGAGGCAACACCGGGGAGCTGTTTTTT | CSARAGGNTGELFF | TRBV20-1 | many | TRBD2 | TRBJ2-2
TGTGCCAGCAGCTTAGAGGTCGGGTACGAGCAGTACTTC | CASSLEVGYEQYF | TRBV7-8 | many | NA | TRBJ2-7
TGTGCCAGTAGTGCCCGGGACATTATCAACTACGAGCAGTACTTC | CASSARDIINYEQYF | TRBV19 | many | NA | TRBJ2-7
TGCGCCAGCAGCCAAGCCCCGACACCTTCTGGGGCCAACGTCCTGACTTTC | CASSQAPTPSGANVLTF | TRBV4-1 | many | NA | TRBJ2-6
TGTGCTAGTGGTTTGGGCGGAAACTCCTACGAGCAGTACTTC | CASGLGGNSYEQYF | TRBV12-5 | many | NA | TRBJ2-7
TGTGCCAGTAGTATATCCCGGGGCACTGAAGCTTTCTTT | CASSISRGTEAFF | TRBV19 | many | NA | TRBJ1-1
TGTGCCACCAGTGAGGCTAGCGGGAGGGCCTCGCGAGAGACCCAGTACTTC | CATSEASGRASRETQYF | TRBV24-1 | many | TRBD2 | TRBJ2-5
TGCAGTGCTAGAGCGGAACAGGGGGCCGGAGAGCAGTACTTC | CSARAEQGAGEQYF | TRBV20-1 | NA | TRBD1 | TRBJ2-7
TGTGCCAGCAGCCTTACAGGGGGTGGGAACACTGAAGCTTCCTTT | CASSLTGGGNTEASF | TRBV7-3 | many | TRBD1 | TRBJ1-1
TGTGCCAGCAGTCAACCGGGACAGGGAAAGGGCGAGCAGTACTTC | CASSQPGQGKGEQYF | TRBV2 | many | TRBD1 | TRBJ2-7
TGCAGCGTTGCAAGAGGGACAAGAGGAGAGACCCAGTACTTC | CSVARGTRGETQYF | TRBV29-1 | many | NA | TRBJ2-5
TGTGCCAGCAGCTTAGTGGTGGCGCAGACGAACACTGAAGCTTTCTTT | CASSLVVAQTNTEAFF | TRBV7-8 | many | NA | TRBJ1-1
TGTGCCAGCAGCGGGACAGGGTCTGGGGCCAACGTCCTGACTTTC | CASSGTGSGANVLTF | TRBV9 | NA | TRBD1 | TRBJ2-6
TGTGCCAGCAGTCGGGAGCGTACCTCCTACGAGCAGTACTTC | CASSRERTSYEQYF | TRBV2 | many | NA | TRBJ2-7
TGTGCCAGCACTTGGCGGGAGGACGACGAGCAGTACTTC | CASTWREDDEQYF | TRBV6-2/TRBV6-3 | NA | TRBD2 | TRBJ2-7
TGTGCCAGCAGCCGAAGACGAAGGGACATTTACACTGAAGCTTTCTTT | CASSRRRRDIYTEAFF | TRBV7-9 | many | NA | TRBJ1-1
TGTGCCAGCAGTCTTAAGACAGGGTCTGGGGCCAACGTCCTGACTTTC | CASSLKTGSGANVLTF | TRBV11-2 | NA | TRBD1 | TRBJ2-6
TGTGCCAGCAGTTACTCAGGCGTCAGGGAGACCCAGTACTTC | CASSYSGVRETQYF | TRBV6-5 | many | NA | TRBJ2-5
TGTGCCAGCAGCCGATACCTCCTACACTACGAGCAGTACTTC | CASSRYLLHYEQYF | TRBV28 | many | NA | TRBJ2-7
TGTGCCAGCAAGTGGTTGGAGTGGGGGTCAAATCAGCCCCAGCATTTT | CASKWLEWGSNQPQHF | TRBV6-1 | many | NA | TRBJ1-5
TGTGCCGCCGCAGAGAACACTGAAGCTTTCTTT | CAAAENTEAFF | TRBV10-3 | many | NA | TRBJ1-1
TGTGCCAGCAGCACGGGACTCTCTGGAAACACCATATATTTT | CASSTGLSGNTIYF | TRBV7-2 | many | NA | TRBJ1-3
TGTGCCAGCAGCCACTTTGTCTCCTACGAGCAGTACTTC | CASSHFVSYEQYF | TRBV5-6 | many | NA | TRBJ2-7
TGTGCCAGCAGTTTATCCCGGACAGGGGGCGTGAACACTGAAGCTTTCTTT | CASSLSRTGGVNTEAFF | TRBV27 | once | TRBD1 | TRBJ1-1
TGTGCCAGCAGCCAACAGGGGACAGGGGGGCCCCAGCATTTT | CASSQQGTGGPQHF | TRBV12-3/TRBV12-4 | many | TRBD1 | TRBJ1-5
TGTGCCACCAGCAGAGACGGTAGCGTAGGAGAGACCCAGTACTTC | CATSRDGSVGETQYF | TRBV15 | many | NA | TRBJ2-5
TGTGCCAGCAGCCAAGTATTGGGATCTAAAAACACCATATATTTT | CASSQVLGSKNTIYF | TRBV4-2 | many | NA | TRBJ1-3
TGCAGTGCGACAGGGAGTGATTTTGACACTGAAGCTTTCTTT | CSATGSDFDTEAFF | TRBV20-1 | once | TRBD1 | TRBJ1-1
TGTGCCAGCACCAGGGGCGGAGTTAGCGAGCAGTACTTC | CASTRGGVSEQYF | TRBV25-1 | many | NA | TRBJ2-7
TGTGCCAGCAGATACAGGGCAGGGTTGGCTTTCTTT | CASRYRAGLAFF | TRBV12-3/TRBV12-4 | once | NA | TRBJ1-1
TGCAGTGCTAGGGCAGGGGCCCACGAGCAGTACTTC | CSARAGAHEQYF | TRBV20-1 | NA | NA | TRBJ2-7
TGTGCCAGCAGTCAAACGATCCGGAACACCTTATACGAGCAGTACTTC | CASSQTIRNTLYEQYF | TRBV28 | NA | NA | TRBJ2-7
TGTGCCAGCAGTTTATCCAATTGGGGAAGTCAGCCCCAGCATTTT | CASSLSNWGSQPQHF | TRBV28 | NA | NA | TRBJ1-5
TGCGCCAGCAGCTTCCTGATAGGCTACGAGCAGTACTTC | CASSFLIGYEQYF | TRBV5-1 | NA | NA | TRBJ2-7
TGTGCCAGCAGTTCCGGACAGGGGAAGGACGAGCAGTACTTC | CASSSGQGKDEQYF | TRBV28 | NA | TRBD1 | TRBJ2-7
TGTGCCAGCAGCTTAACGACCGGTGCCGGGGAGCTGTTTTTT | CASSLTTGAGELFF | TRBV11-3 | many | NA | TRBJ2-2
TGTGCCTGGAGTTTGAACAAAGAGGAGCAGTACTTC | CAWSLNKEEQYF | TRBV30 | many | NA | TRBJ2-7
TGCAGTGCTAGAGATGGGCGGACCACCTATGGCTACACCTTC | CSARDGRTTYGYTF | TRBV20-1 | many | NA | TRBJ1-2
TGTGCCAGCGAGTGGACGGGAGTCATGAACACTGAAGCTTTCTTT | CASEWTGVMNTEAFF | TRBV12-3/TRBV12-4 | NA | NA | TRBJ1-1
TGTGCCAGCAGCCCGGACAGCTCAGAGATAAACTATGGCTACACCTTC | CASSPDSSEINYGYTF | TRBV11-2 | few | NA | TRBJ1-2